What follows are 30 T cell receptor beta chains derived from one specimen sequenced in a study of blood T cell repertoires in COVID-19. Sequencing used immunoSEQ multiplex PCR; TCRdb keeps in-frame clones, though not all of them. The sample records about 230,000 clones, 83% being singletons. Sequencing was carried out using peripheral blood. Receptors originate from a woman aged 45 to 65 with acute or convalescent COVID-19.

V gene TRBV28 combines with J gene TRBJ1-6; 7 bases are a match to TRBD1. This CDR3 contains 16 residues. The junction had 8 bases not matched to a gene; V was cut back by 5 bases and J by 4 bases. The germline V gene encodes CDR1 MDHEN and CDR2 SYDVKM. DNA of the CDR3: TGTGCCAGCAGTCCAGACAGGGAAGGATATAATTCACCCCTCCACTTT. Its translation: CASSPDREGYNSPLHF.

This clone was detected a few times. The V and J genes are TRBV3-1 (or the pseudogene TRBV3-2) and TRBJ1-5; unclear D gene. With 2 bases removed from V and 6 bases from J, the gap between germline ends came to 8 bases. CDR3 length: 13 amino acids. Per the germline V gene, CDR1 is LGHDT and CDR2 is YNNKEL (reference sequence). The CDR3 here is CASSQPGAQPQHF. In DNA, the CDR3 is TGTGCCAGCAGCCAACCCGGAGCTCAGCCCCAGCATTTT.

The rearrangement links TRBV19 to TRBJ2-2; 8 bases agree with TRBD1. With V trimmed by 8 bases and J by 3 bases, 5 bases remained unmatched. This CDR3 comprises 14 residues. CDR1 is LNHDA and CDR2 is SQIVND in the germline V gene (reference sequence). CDR3 in amino acids: CASGGTGDTGELFF. Written as DNA, the CDR3 is TGTGCCAGTGGGGGGACAGGAGACACCGGGGAGCTGTTTTTT.

The gene calls are TRBV6-1 and TRBJ1-1; D is ambiguous. Germline V gene sequence: CDR1 MNHNS, CDR2 SASEGT. CDR3 length: 14 residues. Trimming cost V 6 bases and J 0 bases, with 11 bases left between them. The CDR3 loop reads CASRREGVNTEAFF. CDR3 DNA: TGTGCCAGCAGGAGGGAAGGCGTGAACACTGAAGCTTTCTTT.

CDR3 sequence: CASSLGQTSSGANVLTF. The DNA of the CDR3 is TGCGCCAGCAGCTTGGGCCAAACCAGCTCTGGGGCCAACGTCCTGACTTTC. V is TRBV5-1 and J is TRBJ2-6; no definite D call. Germline assignment: CDR1 SGHRS and CDR2 YFSETQ. V shed 0 bases and J shed 0 bases, with 10 bases lying between them. The CDR3 covers 17 residues.

This chain joins TRBV5-1 and TRBJ2-3, with TRBD2 matching over 10 bases. Trimming cost V 3 bases and J 1 base; bases outside gene matches: 5. The CDR3 contains 16 residues. CDR1 and CDR2 (germline): SGHRS, YFSETQ. For the CDR3, the DNA is TGCGCCAGCAGCTCTCTAGCGGGGGTGGGCACAGATACGCAGTATTTT. This encodes CASSSLAGVGTDTQYF.

CDR3 in DNA: TGTGCCAGCAGCGTAGCGGCTAGCTACAATGAGCAGTTCTTC. It yields the protein CASSVAASYNEQFF. V is TRBV9 and J is TRBJ2-1; D gene unclear. Per the germline V gene, CDR1 is SGDLS and CDR2 is YYNGEE. V was pared by 0 bases and J by 3 bases, with 7 bases between. The length of the CDR3 is 14 residues.

The rearrangement uses TRBV7-2 and TRBJ2-7, with D possibly being TRBD2 (6 bases). Germline CDR1 is SGHTA and CDR2 is FQGNSA. The V end was cut by 1 base, the J end by 7 bases, with 17 bases between. This CDR3 spans 15 amino acids. The CDR3 DNA sequence: TGTGCCAGCAGCTTAGAAGGGTCTAGCGTCCGAGAGCAGTACTTC. Amino acids: CASSLEGSSVREQYF. Using reference TRBV7-2 and TRBJ2-7 for the parts outside the CDR3, the full variable domain is GAGVSQSPSNKVTEKGKDVELRCDPISGHTALYWYRQSLGQGLEFLIYFQGNSAPDKSGLPSDRFSAERTGGSVSTLTIQRTQQEDSAVYLCASSLEGSSVREQYFGPGTRLTVT.

The gene calls are TRBV6-5 and TRBJ2-1; 9 positions match TRBD2. Germline-derived CDR1 and CDR2 are MNHEY and SVGAGI. This CDR3 spans 13 amino acids. J lost 9 bases, V lost 7 bases, and 7 bases had no gene match. The CDR3 sequence: CASKAGGLFEQFF. The CDR3 nucleotides read TGTGCCAGCAAGGCGGGGGGGCTTTTTGAGCAGTTCTTC.

The rearrangement joins TRBV18 to TRBJ1-1, with TRBD1 as a possible D gene (5 bases). CDR1 is KGHSH and CDR2 is LQKENI in the germline V gene. V was trimmed by 3 bases and J by 0 bases, leaving 14 bases between them. The CDR3 totals 16 residues. The CDR3 protein is CASSPTGGGLNTEAFF. The CDR3 DNA reads as TGTGCCAGCTCACCCACCGGGGGGGGATTGAACACTGAAGCTTTCTTT.

This rearrangement joins TRBV7-9 to TRBJ2-3; the D gene is possibly TRBD1 (5 bases). The V end lost 2 bases, the J end lost 0 bases, and 9 bases lay between the germline ends. This CDR3 has 15 amino acids. CDR1 is SEHNR and CDR2 is FQNEAQ in the germline V gene (reference sequence). CDR3 sequence (DNA): TGTGCCAGCAGCTTACAGGGAAGCAGCACAGATACGCAGTATTTT. It specifies CASSLQGSSTDTQYF.

The chain is built from TRBV9 and TRBJ1-1; D unclear. Germline V CDR1 and CDR2: SGDLS, YYNGEE. The CDR3 is made up of 13 amino acids. V lost 0 bases and J 1 base, leaving 4 bases between the germline ends. The CDR3 loop reads CASSVVRNTEAFF. CDR3 nucleotides: TGTGCCAGCAGCGTAGTCCGGAACACTGAAGCTTTCTTT.

The chain joins TRBV6-6 to TRBJ2-7; weak D call: TRBD1 (5 bases). V was clipped by 2 bases and J by 5 bases, with 16 bases between them. This CDR3 contains 15 residues. Germline loops: CDR1 MNHNY, CDR2 SVGAGI (reference sequence). The CDR3 spells CASSYPDTPSDEQYF. CDR3 bases: TGTGCCAGCAGTTACCCGGACACACCCTCGGACGAGCAGTACTTC.

This clone appeared a single time. This chain links TRBV7-2 with TRBJ2-1; TRBD2 agrees at 7 bases. V lost 4 bases and J lost 8; bases outside the gene matches: 8. The CDR3 is 14 residues long. Germline loops: CDR1 SGHTA, CDR2 FQGNSA. CDR3 coding DNA: TGTGCCAGCAGCTCCGTCGGGGGAGGGGATGAGCAGTTCTTC. This encodes CASSSVGGGDEQFF.

The CDR3 loop is CASSATSGGAYEQYF. The CDR3 bases are TGTGCCAGCAGCGCCACTAGCGGGGGGGCCTACGAGCAGTACTTC. The gene calls are TRBV5-6 and TRBJ2-7; TRBD2 matches at 13 bases. Germline lookup yields CDR1 SGHDT and CDR2 YYEEEE. The CDR3 loop spans 15 amino acids. The V segment lost 4 bases and the J segment 2 bases; nucleotides outside the gene matches: 3.

J is TRBJ1-3 and V is TRBV9; TRBD1 matches 12 bases. The germline gives CDR1 SGDLS, CDR2 YYNGEE. The junction had 9 bases not matched to a gene; V was cut back by 4 bases and J by 7 bases. This CDR3 spans 16 amino acids. CDR3 protein: CASSPRGQGARNTIYF. DNA of the CDR3: TGTGCCAGCAGCCCACGGGGACAGGGGGCAAGGAACACCATATATTTT. The full variable domain, rest sourced from reference TRBV9 and TRBJ1-3, is DSGVTQTPKHLITATGQRVTLRCSPRSGDLSVYWYQQSLDQGLQFLIQYYNGEERAKGNILERFSAQQFPDLHSELNLSSLELGDSALYFCASSPRGQGARNTIYFGEGSWLTVV.

The chain has TRBV28 and TRBJ1-3; no definite D call. This CDR3 is 14 amino acids long. CDR1 and CDR2 from the germline V gene are MDHEN and SYDVKM. V was shortened by 2 bases and J by 4 bases, with 9 bases between the two germline ends. The CDR3: CASSLPHGGNTIYF. DNA of the CDR3: TGTGCCAGCAGTTTACCCCACGGGGGAAACACCATATATTTT.

The V and J genes are TRBV7-2 and TRBJ1-2; D perhaps matches TRBD1 (5 bases). Germline CDR1 reads SGHTA; CDR2 reads FQGNSA. With 0 bases removed from V and 4 bases from J, the gap between germline ends came to 15 bases. The CDR3 totals 16 residues. For the CDR3, the DNA is TGTGCCAGCAGCTTAGCTGTCGGGAGGAGGGGCTATGGCTACACCTTC. Protein sequence: CASSLAVGRRGYGYTF.

In this sample, this clone turned up a few times. The CDR3: CASSKTGDAFF. In DNA form, the CDR3 reads TGTGCCAGCAGTAAAACAGGGGACGCTTTCTTT. The chain links TRBV28 to TRBJ1-1; 7 nucleotides align to TRBD1. CDR1 is MDHEN and CDR2 is SYDVKM in the germline V gene. This CDR3 spans 11 amino acids. Trimming removed 5 bases from V and 11 bases from J; junction bases left unmatched: 5.

The J gene is TRBJ2-7, the V gene TRBV9; 10 bases map to TRBD2. Germline values: CDR1 SGDLS, CDR2 YYNGEE. The CDR3 is 15 residues long. Unmatched junction bases numbered 9, after V lost 3 bases and J lost 6 bases. DNA for the CDR3: TGTGCCAGCAGCGGATCTAGCGGGGGTGCGATCGAGCAGTACTTC. Protein: CASSGSSGGAIEQYF.

The chain uses TRBV5-8 and TRBJ2-4; 9 positions agree with TRBD1. Germline CDR1 SGHTS, CDR2 YDEGEE. Trimming took 1 base from V and 6 from J; bases not matched to a gene: 5. This CDR3 is built from 15 residues. This CDR3 reads CASSLRDRALNIQYF. The CDR3 DNA sequence: TGTGCCAGCAGCTTGAGGGACAGGGCATTAAACATTCAGTACTTC.

The chain links TRBV15 to TRBJ2-2; TRBD1 aligns across 8 bases. CDR3 length: 15 residues. V trimming: 3 bases; J trimming: 9 bases; junction bases outside the gene matches: 9. CDR1 and CDR2 from the germline V gene are LNHNV and YYDKDF (reference sequence). The CDR3 DNA is TGTGCCACCAGCAGCGGGGGCCAGGGGGCCAGGGAGCTGTTTTTT. Its protein is CATSSGGQGARELFF.

The V call is TRBV4-2, the J call TRBJ1-4, with D unresolved. CDR1 is LGHNA, CDR2 YNFKEQ, per germline. Trimming removed 4 bases at V and 3 bases at J, with 21 bases between. The CDR3 totals 18 residues. CDR3 sequence reads: CASSRSVSSVASNEKLFF. CDR3 DNA: TGTGCCAGCAGCCGGAGCGTCTCTTCGGTTGCGTCTAATGAAAAACTGTTTTTT.

The chain has TRBV7-8 and TRBJ1-2; TRBD1 matches at 7 bases. The CDR3 is made up of 15 amino acids. The junction had 9 bases not matched to a gene; V was cut back by 5 bases and J by 3 bases. Per germline, CDR1 SGHVS and CDR2 FQNEAQ. The DNA for the CDR3 is TGTGCCAGCAGCCCTCGGGACAGCAAATACTATGGCTACACCTTC. Encoded protein: CASSPRDSKYYGYTF.

This rearrangement joins TRBV28 to TRBJ2-7, with TRBD1 matching 10 bases. The CDR3 is 15 amino acids. Germline CDR1 is MDHEN and CDR2 is SYDVKM. With V trimmed by 4 bases and J by 0 bases, 3 bases remained unmatched. This chain's CDR3 is CASSSTGGSSYEQYF. Here the CDR3 DNA reads TGTGCCAGCAGTTCGACAGGGGGCTCCTCCTACGAGCAGTACTTC.

The chain uses TRBV7-9 and TRBJ1-3; D not certain. Germline lookup yields CDR1 SEHNR and CDR2 FQNEAQ (reference sequence). The V end lost 3 bases, the J end lost 3 bases, and 9 bases lay between the germline ends. The CDR3 consists of 14 residues. Here the CDR3 DNA reads TGTGCCAGCAGCTTTGAGGGCCTTGGAAACACCATATATTTT. As protein: CASSFEGLGNTIYF.

The V call is TRBV19, the J call TRBJ1-1, with a weak D call TRBD1 (6 bases). Germline V lookup: CDR1 LNHDA, CDR2 SQIVND (reference sequence). V was shortened by 3 bases and J by 4 bases, with 9 bases between the two germline ends. This CDR3 has 13 amino acids. The CDR3 sequence: CASSMEGGTEAFF. The CDR3 nucleotides read TGTGCCAGTAGTATGGAAGGGGGCACTGAAGCTTTCTTT.

The genes are TRBV18 and TRBJ2-3, with 11 bases lining up with TRBD2. CDR3 length equals 15 residues. The germline V gene has CDR1 KGHSH and CDR2 LQKENI. With 5 bases clipped from V and 1 base from J, the junction kept 2 bases outside the gene matches. The DNA for the CDR3 is TGTGCCAGCTCAGAGACTAGCGGGGGCACAGATACGCAGTATTTT. Translation: CASSETSGGTDTQYF.

This chain links TRBV28 with TRBJ2-1, with a possible D match to TRBD2 (6 bases). With 6 bases removed from V and 5 bases from J, the gap between germline ends came to 20 bases. The CDR3 consists of 16 residues. CDR1 is MDHEN and CDR2 is SYDVKM in the germline V gene. CDR3 sequence: CASRFGAGLSDNEQFF. CDR3 coding DNA: TGTGCCAGCAGGTTTGGGGCGGGACTTTCAGACAATGAGCAGTTCTTC.

V usage is TRBV11-2 and J usage is TRBJ1-2; D call uncertain. The CDR3 has 13 residues. V was cut by 3 bases and J by 4 bases, with 9 bases left in between. Germline CDR1 is SGHAT and CDR2 is FQNNGV. Here the CDR3 reads CASSFDRGYGYTF. The CDR3 coding sequence is TGTGCCAGCAGCTTTGATCGGGGCTATGGCTACACCTTC.